This entry lists 26 T cell receptor beta chains sequenced from one sample in a study of radiation and T cells in renal cell carcinoma. The time point here: baseline pretreatment blood. Treatment of the sample: 15 Gy SBRT to primary tumor, nephrectomy 4 weeks later. Repertoires were generated with immunoSEQ multiplex PCR, while TCRdb's copy carries only in-frame clones and drops some. The sample lists about 95,000 clones, 70% to 90% occurring once. The sequencing here drew on blood, taken from a patient whose treatment included radiotherapy and nephrectomy. These receptors all stem from a man aged 50 or older with renal cell carcinoma.

The chain combines TRBV5-8 with TRBJ2-2; 13 positions match TRBD2. Per germline, CDR1 SGHTS and CDR2 YDEGEE. The CDR3 totals 20 residues. V trimming: 4 bases; J trimming: 3 bases; junction bases outside the gene matches: 15. The CDR3 DNA reads as TGTGCCAGCAGCGCAGCTTCCACCATCGGACTAGCGGGAGACACCGGGGAGCTGTTTTTT. Its translation: CASSAASTIGLAGDTGELFF.

The CDR3 protein is CASSSSIAQTYEQYF. CDR3 bases: TGTGCCAGCAGTTCCTCGATAGCCCAAACCTACGAGCAGTACTTC. This chain links TRBV27 with TRBJ2-7; D unresolved. V lost 4 bases and J lost 2, with 15 bases in between. This CDR3 region has 15 residues. Germline V gene lookup returns CDR1 MNHEY and CDR2 SMNVEV (reference sequence).

This clone was detected only a few times. The J gene is TRBJ1-6, the V gene TRBV6-6; no clear D. The CDR3 is 11 amino acids. Trimming took 6 bases from V and 7 from J, leaving 4 bases between them. Germline V gives CDR1 MNHNY, CDR2 SVGAGI (reference sequence). In DNA form, the CDR3 reads TGTGCCAGCAGGGACAATTCACCCCTCCACTTT. Protein: CASRDNSPLHF.

V and J are TRBV7-2 and TRBJ2-7; TRBD2 agrees at 8 bases. The CDR3 contains 16 residues. Germline assignment: CDR1 SGHTA and CDR2 FQGNSA. J was trimmed by 0 bases and V by 5 bases; bases with no gene match: 9. CDR3: CASSPTAGAASYEQYF. In nucleotides, the CDR3 is TGTGCCAGCAGCCCAACAGCGGGGGCCGCCTCCTACGAGCAGTACTTC.

The J gene is TRBJ2-2, the V gene TRBV14, with TRBD2 matching 7 bases. This CDR3 spans 19 amino acids. The V gene's germline CDR1 is SGHDN and CDR2 FVKESK. V dropped 0 bases and J dropped 7; count of bases not matched to a gene: 17. The CDR3, as DNA: TGTGCCAGCAGCCAAGAAGGTCGGGCCAGCGGGATAAGGTTCGGGGAGCTGTTTTTT. Its protein product is CASSQEGRASGIRFGELFF.

This chain joins TRBV6-5 and TRBJ2-5; D is ambiguous. Germline V CDR1 and CDR2: MNHEY, SVGAGI. This CDR3 comprises 12 residues. The V end was cut by 4 bases, the J end by 7 bases, with 10 bases between. CDR3: CASSSPRWTQYF. The CDR3 DNA sequence: TGTGCCAGCAGTTCACCCCGGTGGACCCAGTACTTC.

This chain uses TRBV6-5 with TRBJ1-2; D unresolved. This CDR3 has 15 residues. Germline CDR1 MNHEY, CDR2 SVGAGI. Trimming stripped 3 bases from V and 8 bases from J, with 19 bases between. The DNA for the CDR3 is TGTGCCAGCAGTTATGATCCGACGATCAGTCAAGGCTACACCTTC. This sequence encodes CASSYDPTISQGYTF.

This chain links TRBV18 with TRBJ1-1; a weak D match, TRBD1 (5 bases). In germline, CDR1 is KGHSH, CDR2 LQKENI. Between the trimmed V and J ends, which lost 6 bases and 1 base, there was a span of 12 bases. The CDR3 runs 14 residues. In nucleotides, the CDR3 is TGTGCCAGCTCCCCCACAGGAGCGAACACTGAAGCTTTCTTT. It encodes CASSPTGANTEAFF.

V usage is TRBV11-3 and J usage is TRBJ2-2; tentatively, D is TRBD1 (5 bases). V gave up 0 bases and J gave up 2 bases, with 13 bases separating them. Germline V gene sequence: CDR1 SGHNT, CDR2 YENEEA. This CDR3 spans 17 amino acids. The CDR3 DNA reads TGTGCCAGCAGCTTAGAATTGTGGGGCACTAACACCGGGGAGCTGTTTTTT. This sequence encodes CASSLELWGTNTGELFF.

The chain couples TRBV15 to TRBJ1-5; D remains unclear. This CDR3 is 15 amino acids long. Per the germline V gene, CDR1 is LNHNV and CDR2 is YYDKDF (reference sequence). The V end was cut by 0 bases, the J end by 5 bases, with 11 bases between. The chain's CDR3 is CATSREGSSDQPQHF. The CDR3 DNA follows: TGTGCCACCAGCAGAGAAGGGTCGTCGGATCAGCCCCAGCATTTT.

The chain is built from TRBV30 and TRBJ2-3, with D perhaps given as TRBD1 or TRBD2 (6 bases each). CDR1 and CDR2 (germline): GTSNPN, SVGIG (reference sequence). The CDR3 consists of 16 residues. Trimming left V 7 bases short and J 8 bases short, with 28 bases between. This CDR3 is CAFTPGLGGRGGTQYF. The CDR3 coding sequence is TGTGCCTTCACCCCGGGACTCGGGGGCCGGGGCGGTACGCAGTATTTT.

This chain connects TRBV6-1 to TRBJ2-6; 8 bases line up with TRBD1. The length of the CDR3 is 17 residues. Germline CDR1 reads MNHNS; CDR2 reads SASEGT. V gave up 1 base and J gave up 2 bases; unmatched junction bases: 4. CDR3 nucleotides: TGTGCCAGCAGTGAAGACAGGGGGAGTACTGGGGCCAACGTCCTGACTTTC. It specifies CASSEDRGSTGANVLTF.

This rearrangement joins TRBV4-1 to TRBJ2-5; D tentatively fits TRBD1 or TRBD2 (5 bases each). The V and J ends lost 1 base and 4 bases respectively, with 13 bases between them. The germline V gene has CDR1 MGHRA and CDR2 YSYEKL. The CDR3 totals 15 residues. The CDR3 is CASSQGLGETETQYF. DNA for the CDR3: TGCGCCAGCAGCCAAGGTTTGGGGGAAACAGAGACCCAGTACTTC.

This clone was counted once. The chain links TRBV28 to TRBJ1-1; 8 bases map to TRBD1. CDR1 is MDHEN and CDR2 is SYDVKM in the germline V gene. This CDR3 contains 14 residues. Trimming at V came to 4 bases and at J to 1 base, leaving 2 bases not matched to a gene. CDR3 loop: CASSSGQANTEAFF. Written as DNA, the CDR3 is TGTGCCAGCAGTTCGGGACAGGCGAACACTGAAGCTTTCTTT.

V gene TRBV29-1 combines with J gene TRBJ2-2; TRBD2 matches at 16 bases. V gave up 6 bases and J gave up 0 bases; unmatched junction bases: 7. The germline gives CDR1 SQVTM, CDR2 ANQGSEA. The CDR3 length is 18 residues. This chain's CDR3 is CSVVTGLAGGTNTGELFF. DNA for the CDR3: TGCAGCGTCGTAACGGGACTAGCGGGAGGGACGAACACCGGGGAGCTGTTTTTT.

The V call is TRBV7-2, the J call TRBJ1-1; the D is unclear. Between the trimmed V and J ends, which lost 3 bases and 6 bases, there was a span of 11 bases. The germline CDR1 and CDR2 sequences are SGHTA and FQGNSA. The CDR3 extends over 13 amino acids. The CDR3: CASSFSGDPEAFF. CDR3 coding DNA: TGTGCCAGCAGCTTCTCCGGGGATCCTGAAGCTTTCTTT. Using reference TRBV7-2 and TRBJ1-1 for the parts outside the CDR3, the full variable domain is GAGVSQSPSNKVTEKGKDVELRCDPISGHTALYWYRQSLGQGLEFLIYFQGNSAPDKSGLPSDRFSAERTGGSVSTLTIQRTQQEDSAVYLCASSFSGDPEAFFGQGTRLTVV.

The rearrangement uses TRBV27 and TRBJ2-4; D is uncertain. CDR3 length: 14 amino acids. The V end lost 4 bases, the J end lost 0 bases, and 7 bases lay between the germline ends. CDR1 and CDR2 from the germline V gene are MNHEY and SMNVEV (reference sequence). The CDR3 coding sequence is TGTGCCAGCAGTTGGTCGGGAGCCAAAAACATTCAGTACTTC. This encodes CASSWSGAKNIQYF.

V is TRBV21-1 and J is TRBJ1-6. TRBV21-1 is tagged as a pseudogene. The CDR3 runs to 16 residues. CDR3 DNA: TGTGCCAGCGTCCCGATCAGGAGCTCCTATAATTCACCCCTCCACTTT. It specifies CASVPIRSSYNSPLHF.

This clone has just one count. This sequence joins TRBV29-1 and TRBJ1-2; D possibly corresponds to TRBD1 (5 bases). Looked up from germline, CDR1 is SQVTM and CDR2 is ANQGSEA. Trimming stripped 3 bases from V and 7 bases from J, with 24 bases between. The CDR3 covers 16 residues. The CDR3 here is CSVDRSGDVFMSGYTF. The CDR3 DNA follows: TGCAGCGTTGATCGTTCGGGGGACGTTTTCATGAGTGGCTACACCTTC.

The chain employs TRBV19 and TRBJ2-2; perhaps D is TRBD1 or TRBD2 (6 bases each). Germline CDR1 and CDR2: LNHDA and SQIVND (reference sequence). CDR3 length: 15 amino acids. V was cut by 6 bases and J by 7 bases, with 18 bases left in between. The CDR3 region has the DNA TGTGCCAGTAGCATAATAAGGGGGGTTCGCGGGGAGCTGTTTTTT. Translated: CASSIIRGVRGELFF. The entire variable domain, with the rest obtained from reference TRBV19 and TRBJ2-2, is as follows: DGGITQSPKYLFRKEGQNVTLSCEQNLNHDAMYWYRQDPGQGLRLIYYSQIVNDFQKGDIAEGYSVSREKKESFPLTVTSAQKNPTAFYLCASSIIRGVRGELFFGEGSRLTVL.

The chain combines TRBV10-1 with TRBJ2-3; D is perhaps TRBD1 (7 bases). This CDR3 comprises 13 residues. Germline V CDR1 and CDR2: WNHNN, SYGVQD (reference sequence). Trimming shortened V by 10 bases and J by 2 bases, and 13 bases separated the two germline ends. CDR3 in DNA: TGCGCCACCGCGGGACAGACCACAGATACGCAGTATTTT. Translating it yields CATAGQTTDTQYF.

This chain joins TRBV4-1 and TRBJ2-6; possibly TRBD1 for D (6 bases). Germline CDR1 MGHRA, CDR2 YSYEKL. The V and J ends lost 0 bases and 2 bases respectively, with 11 bases between them. This CDR3 comprises 17 residues. CDR3 loop: CASSQEPGAAGANVLTF. For the CDR3, the DNA is TGCGCCAGCAGCCAAGAACCAGGGGCGGCTGGGGCCAACGTCCTGACTTTC.

This clone was recorded once. This chain uses TRBV6-1 with TRBJ2-1; possibly TRBD1 or TRBD2 for D (5 bases each). Trimming pared 8 bases from V and 8 bases from J, leaving 7 bases between. Per germline, CDR1 MNHNS and CDR2 SASEGT. This CDR3 is 10 amino acids long. CDR3 region: CASGGYEQFF. Written as DNA, the CDR3 is TGTGCCAGCGGGGGTTATGAGCAGTTCTTC.

The CDR3 DNA reads TGTGCCAGCAGCCAACTCCATTCAGCTCAGTTCTTC. Translated: CASSQLHSAQFF. The chain uses TRBV14 and TRBJ2-1; D gene uncertain. Germline CDR1 reads SGHDN; CDR2 reads FVKESK. V was cut by 2 bases and J by 13 bases, with 12 bases left in between. The CDR3 sequence is 12 residues long. The whole variable domain, filled in from reference TRBV14 and TRBJ2-1, reads EAGVTQFPSHSVIEKGQTVTLRCDPISGHDNLYWYRRVMGKEIKFLLHFVKESKQDESGMPNNRFLAERTGGTYSTLKVQPAELEDSGVYFCASSQLHSAQFFGPGTRLTVL.

This chain links TRBV5-1 with TRBJ2-4, with TRBD2 matching 12 bases. V trimming: 4 bases; J trimming: 7 bases; junction bases outside the gene matches: 3. The length of the CDR3 is 14 residues. CDR1 SGHRS and CDR2 YFSETQ come from the germline V gene. As DNA, the CDR3 is TGCGCCAGCAGCACGGGACTAGCGGGTAACATTCAGTACTTC. Protein sequence: CASSTGLAGNIQYF.

About this clone itself: A read error may account for a junction end that differs from germline. The chain is built from TRBV7-7 and TRBJ2-7; the D gene is possibly TRBD1 (6 bases). The CDR3 has 15 amino acids. Germline CDR1 is SSHAT and CDR2 is FNYEAQ (reference sequence). The CDR3 sequence: CASSLAKGHSYEQYF. The CDR3 DNA is TGTGCTAGCAGCTTAGCGAAGGGACACTCCTACGAGCAGTACTTC.